This TCR beta chain stems from a study of graft-versus-host responses after intestinal transplantation. The overall study: In this cohort, recipients had multivisceral, liver-intestinal, or isolated intestinal transplants. Anti-thymocyte globulin was used for induction in all recipients, who then took tacrolimus and steroids for approximately 3 years.

Study conclusions and caveats: High graft-versus-host to host-versus-graft clonal ratios were found in allografts of patients who had graft-donor T cell macrochimerism.

There are 14 residues in the CDR3. Per the germline V gene, CDR1 is MGHRA and CDR2 is YSYEKL. V shed 0 bases and J shed 2 bases, with 7 bases lying between them. Remarks on this clone: Its matching antigen is unknown.

The data were produced by immunoSEQ multiplex PCR, yet TCRdb's version contains in-frame clones alone and is incomplete. The repertoire holds about 25,000 clones, with approximately 93% as singletons. The input for sequencing was PBMCs, taken 18 days after transplant. This clonotype originated in a human patient who received an intestinal transplant, so some T cells may come from the graft donor. The rearrangement uses TRBV4-1 and TRBJ1-2; D is unresolved. The CDR3 DNA reads as TGCGCCAGCAGCCAAGAATTGGCAAACTATGGCTACACCTTC. Protein product: CASSQELANYGYTF.